This T cell receptor (beta chain) was identified during a study of blood T cell repertoires in COVID-19. On the study more broadly: The United States, Italy and Spain supplied acute and convalescent COVID-19 samples. The analysed material was cDNA or gDNA that came from T cells, B-cell-depleted T cells, or PBMCs.

CDR3 length equals 16 residues. The authors' processing: Scientists estimated how many nucleated cells there were by amplifying reference gene primers. Some clones are missing from TCRdb's copy, which holds only in-frame ones; the method was immunoSEQ multiplex PCR. D and trimming come from the DNA, and the V and J calls and clone size come from that table. Here the sample spans under 75,000 clones, approximately 90% being singletons. The J gene is TRBJ2-2, the V gene TRBV12-2; TRBD2, the table's D call, was not compared with the DNA. TRBV12-2 is a pseudogene segment. Sequencing was done on a sample of peripheral blood. This clonotype was sampled from a man aged 25 to 40 with acute or convalescent COVID-19. CDR3 protein: CASRPRTSGNTGELFF. CDR3 DNA sequence: TGTGCAAGTCGCCCGCGGACTAGCGGAAACACCGGGGAGCTGTTTTTT.